The subject of this entry is one TCR beta chain. TCRdb keeps only in-frame clones here, not all; method: immunoSEQ multiplex PCR. The table shows 90,000 to 130,000 clones, with around 90% occurring only once. Unstimulated regulatory T cells (CD4+CD25+CD127-), CD4+CD25- non-regulatory cells, CD4 and CD8 cells were FACS-sorted from thawed PBMCs. These data originate in a study of Tregs in tolerant kidney transplant recipients. This specimen was CD4+ T cells from blood, taken before the transplant. The source is a human donor who received a combined kidney and bone marrow transplant.

This chain's CDR3 is CASSVGLAGATDTQYF. The CDR3 coding sequence is TGTGCCAGCAGCGTAGGCCTAGCGGGGGCCACAGATACGCAGTATTTT. This chain connects TRBV9 to TRBJ2-3; 10 bases line up with TRBD2. Germline CDR1 SGDLS, CDR2 YYNGEE. J was trimmed by 2 bases and V by 0 bases; bases with no gene match: 3. The CDR3 length is 16 residues.